Below are 8 T cell receptor beta chains sequenced from a single sample in a study of blood T cell repertoires in COVID-19. The data were produced by immunoSEQ multiplex PCR, yet TCRdb's version contains in-frame clones alone and is incomplete. The data show 200,000 to 250,000 clones, 85% seen once. Sequencing was performed on peripheral blood. The receptors were sampled from a woman aged 60-70 years with active or convalescent COVID-19.

This chain uses TRBV2 with TRBJ2-1, with unresolved D. Per the germline V gene, CDR1 is SNHLY and CDR2 is FYNNEI. The CDR3 length is 12 residues. V lost 4 bases and J lost 14, with 15 bases in between. CDR3: CASSAGPAVEFF. CDR3 DNA sequence: TGTGCCAGCAGTGCCGGCCCGGCGGTGGAGTTCTTC.

The chain combines TRBV10-3 with TRBJ1-2; perhaps TRBD1 as D (6 bases). This CDR3 is built from 16 residues. Looked up from germline, CDR1 is ENHRY and CDR2 is SYGVKD. Trimming left V 2 bases short and J 1 base short, with 14 bases between. CDR3 DNA sequence: TGTGCCATCAGTGAGGGTCGGACAGAAGATAACTATGGCTACACCTTC. This codes for CAISEGRTEDNYGYTF.

This clone was seen more than once but under ten times. The gene calls are TRBV6-5 and TRBJ2-6, with TRBD2 identical over 7 bases. Germline V gene sequence: CDR1 MNHEY, CDR2 SVGAGI. The CDR3 consists of 14 residues. Germline trimming cut 6 bases from V and 6 bases from J; bases unmatched to any gene: 5. CDR3 region: CASRAGYSANVLTF. The DNA for the CDR3 is TGTGCCAGCAGAGCGGGGTACTCGGCCAACGTCCTGACTTTC.

This chain connects TRBV10-3 to TRBJ1-1; D uncertain. The V end was cut by 3 bases, the J end by 7 bases, with 15 bases between. The length of the CDR3 is 14 residues. CDR1 and CDR2 (germline): ENHRY, SYGVKD. For the CDR3, the DNA is TGTGCCATCAGTGATCCTGGAGGTCTGGGTGAAGCTTTCTTT. It yields the protein CAISDPGGLGEAFF.

The rearrangement uses TRBV27 and TRBJ2-2, with TRBD1 identical over 10 bases. J lost 4 bases, V lost 5 bases, and 4 bases had no gene match. The CDR3 is 15 amino acids. Looked up from germline, CDR1 is MNHEY and CDR2 is SMNVEV (reference sequence). DNA of the CDR3: TGTGCCAGCAGTCCGTGGACAGGGGGCACCGGGGAGCTGTTTTTT. This encodes CASSPWTGGTGELFF.

The chain couples TRBV7-9 to TRBJ1-5; 8 nucleotides align to TRBD1. CDR1 and CDR2 (germline): SEHNR, FQNEAQ (reference sequence). CDR3 length: 13 residues. V trimming: 7 bases; J trimming: 4 bases; junction bases outside the gene matches: 3. The CDR3 sequence: CASNTGGNQPQHF. CDR3 coding DNA: TGTGCCAGCAACACAGGGGGGAATCAGCCCCAGCATTTT.

This chain links TRBV13 with TRBJ2-1; weak D call: TRBD1 (5 bases). The germline V and J ends were trimmed by 5 bases and 7 bases, with 9 bases remaining between them. This CDR3 has 12 residues. The germline V gene has CDR1 PRHDT and CDR2 FYEKMQ (reference sequence). The CDR3 DNA reads as TGTGCCAGCAGCGTTTCAGGGAATGAGCAGTTCTTC. It is translated as CASSVSGNEQFF.

This clone was seen a single time. The chain employs TRBV5-1 and TRBJ1-1; D is uncertain. V lost 0 bases, J lost 2 bases, and 11 bases lay in between. This CDR3 is 15 amino acids long. Germline lookup yields CDR1 SGHRS and CDR2 YFSETQ. The CDR3 DNA sequence: TGCGCCAGCAGCTTGGCCGGTAGATTCAACACTGAAGCTTTCTTT. Protein product: CASSLAGRFNTEAFF. Drawing the rest from reference TRBV5-1 and TRBJ1-1, the complete variable domain is KAGVTQTPRYLIKTRGQQVTLSCSPISGHRSVSWYQQTPGQGLQFLFEYFSETQRNKGNFPGRFSGRQFSNSRSEMNVSTLELGDSALYLCASSLAGRFNTEAFFGQGTRLTVV.